The sequence of this TCR beta chain was determined in a study of T cell repertoires in cytomegalovirus infection. TCRdb independently ran MiXCR on the reads; one entry per CDR3 protein. The top ten clones hold less than 15% of a sample with about 490,000 distinct CDR3 sequences, around 27% of them seen once. Germline values: CDR1 MNHNY, CDR2 SVGAGI (reference sequence). The CDR3 has 14 amino acids. The V gene lost 5 bases and the J gene lost 3 bases, with 11 bases spanning the gap. This sequence joins TRBV6-6 and TRBJ1-5, with a possible D match to TRBD1 (5 bases). Sequencing input: PBMCs. The origin of this receptor is a human donor in good health (CMV status not recorded). Some clones in this sample may be carry-over from other donors' samples. The CDR3 sequence is CASSRGANNQPQHF. CDR3 coding DNA: TGTGCCAGCAGTAGAGGGGCCAACAATCAGCCCCAGCATTTT.